This TCR beta chain was obtained from a study of T cell repertoires in cytomegalovirus infection. Via MiXCR, TCRdb re-called the reads, giving one row per CDR3 protein. The profile shows 130,000 or so distinct CDR3 sequences, about 6.3% of them singletons. V lost 1 base and J lost 4; bases outside the gene matches: 6. Per germline, CDR1 SGHTA and CDR2 FQGNSA. The CDR3 consists of 15 residues. In its sample, this clonotype was seen many times. Input material: PBMCs. The receptor was isolated from a human donor in good health (CMV status not recorded). Some clones in this sample may be carry-over from other donors' samples. The chain recombines TRBV7-2 with TRBJ2-5; 7 bases align to TRBD2. The CDR3 region is CASSLVTGGAETQYF. The CDR3, as DNA: TGTGCCAGCAGCTTAGTTACGGGGGGAGCAGAGACCCAGTACTTC.